This T cell receptor beta chain emerged from a study of T cells in Graves' hyperthyroidism and ophthalmopathy. From RNA transcripts, TCR beta CDR3 regions were amplified. Primed by the HTBI set, a first-round RT-PCR was run on the TCR CDR3. TCRdb reprocessed the multiplex PCR reads via MiXCR and lists one record per CDR3 protein. This sample has about 290,000 distinct CDR3 sequences, with 15% to 20% found just once. Many counts were recorded for this clonotype. The V gene's germline CDR1 is MGHRA and CDR2 YSYEKL. Trimming cost V 2 bases and J 3 bases, with 17 bases left between them. CDR3 size: 17 residues.

The TCR originated in a man aged 30-40 years with Graves' hyperthyroidism. Sample: blood. The chain combines TRBV4-1 with TRBJ1-5; a possible D gene is TRBD1 (6 bases). The CDR3 DNA reads as TGCGCCAGCAGCCAAACAGACAGGTCAGCCAACAATCAGCCCCAGCATTTT. Translated: CASSQTDRSANNQPQHF.